This T cell receptor beta chain was recovered during a study of T-cell reconstitution after alpha-beta-depleted transplantation in children. Researchers prepared the TCRbeta library using unique molecular identifiers, the study reports. Each CDR3 protein gets one entry after TCRdb re-called the PCR reads with MiXCR. The sample carries 250,000 to 400,000 distinct CDR3 sequences, 23% recorded once. Regarding this clonotype: Its cognate antigen is unknown.

The CDR3 runs 15 residues. Trimming took 5 bases from V and 4 from J; bases not matched to a gene: 9. Germline assignment: CDR1 MNHEY and CDR2 SVGAGI. Study outcomes and limitations: T-cell counts and diversity at one year following transplant were attributed mainly to newly produced T cells. The origin of alpha-beta T cells about two months after transplant was reportedly several hundred expanded graft clones. Surviving recipient T cells and thymic progenitors accounted for the high day-60 TCRbeta diversity observed in some patients.

Sample: PBMCs, mostly from graft donor cells, taken 180 days after TCRalphabeta/CD19-depleted stem cell transplant. This clonotype originated in a male patient younger than 18 who had a stem cell transplant for acute lymphoblastic leukemia, so the T cells may come from the graft donor. The gene calls are TRBV6-5 and TRBJ2-3, with 7 bases identical to TRBD2. CDR3 DNA sequence: TGTGCCAGCAGTCCCACCGGGACTAAGGCAGATACGCAGTATTTT. Encoded protein: CASSPTGTKADTQYF.